The present TCR beta chain was sequenced within a study of CD8+CD57+ T cells in acquired aplastic anemia. Deletions cut 1 base from V and 1 base from J, with 8 bases between. The CDR3 contains 15 residues. Germline assignment: CDR1 DFQATT and CDR2 SNEGSKA (reference sequence). Both TCR beta VDJ combination and CDR3 sequence profiling were carried out. Genomic DNA was the template for this profiling. Using its own MiXCR run on the reads, TCRdb lists one record per CDR3 protein. This sample carries roughly 190,000 distinct CDR3 sequences, roughly half of them seen once, and the ten largest clones take around 8.8%. Flow cytometry had shown expanded CD8+CD57+ cells in the patients chosen for sequencing. Blood came from patients not yet given any therapy.

The sequencing sample was made of sorted CD4+, CD8+, or CD8+CD57+ T cells (not recorded which) from PBMCs. The TCR sequence derives from a human donor with aplastic anemia. The chain combines TRBV20-1 with TRBJ1-6; D call uncertain. CDR3 protein: CSARGERSYNSPLHF. The CDR3 DNA follows: TGCAGTGCTAGAGGGGAAAGGTCCTATAATTCACCCCTCCACTTT.